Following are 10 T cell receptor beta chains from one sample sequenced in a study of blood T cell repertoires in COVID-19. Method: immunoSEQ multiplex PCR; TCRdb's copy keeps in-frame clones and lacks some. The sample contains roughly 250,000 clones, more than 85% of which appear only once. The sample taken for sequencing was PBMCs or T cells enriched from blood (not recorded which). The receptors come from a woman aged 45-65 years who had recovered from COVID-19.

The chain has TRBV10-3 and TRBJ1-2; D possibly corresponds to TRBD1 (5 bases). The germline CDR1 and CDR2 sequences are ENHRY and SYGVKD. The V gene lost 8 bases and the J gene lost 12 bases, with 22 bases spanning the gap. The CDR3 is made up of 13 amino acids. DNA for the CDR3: TGTGCCATCGGGGAAACAGGCCGAAGTCTAGACACCTTC. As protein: CAIGETGRSLDTF.

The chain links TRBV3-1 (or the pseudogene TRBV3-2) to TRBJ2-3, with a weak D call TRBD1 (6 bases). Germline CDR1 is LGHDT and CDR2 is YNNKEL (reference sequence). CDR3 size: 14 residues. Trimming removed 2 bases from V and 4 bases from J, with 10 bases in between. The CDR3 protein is CASSQFRGADTQYF. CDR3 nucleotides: TGTGCCAGCAGCCAATTCAGGGGAGCAGATACGCAGTATTTT.

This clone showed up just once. The CDR3 loop reads CAISGSGTEETQYF. DNA of the CDR3: TGTGCCATCAGTGGCTCCGGGACAGAAGAGACCCAGTACTTC. The chain has TRBV10-3 and TRBJ2-5; 7 bases match TRBD1. Germline trimming cut 4 bases from V and 3 bases from J; bases unmatched to any gene: 5. This CDR3 contains 14 residues. The germline CDR1 and CDR2 sequences are ENHRY and SYGVKD.

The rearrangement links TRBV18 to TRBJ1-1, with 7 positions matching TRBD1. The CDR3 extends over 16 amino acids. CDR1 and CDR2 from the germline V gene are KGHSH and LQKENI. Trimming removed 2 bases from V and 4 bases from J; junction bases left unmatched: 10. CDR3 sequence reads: CASSPSTGWESTEAFF. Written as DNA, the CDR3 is TGTGCCAGCTCACCATCGACAGGGTGGGAGAGCACTGAAGCTTTCTTT. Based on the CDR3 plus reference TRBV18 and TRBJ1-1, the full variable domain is NAGVMQNPRHLVRRRGQEARLRCSPMKGHSHVYWYRQLPEEGLKFMVYLQKENIIDESGMPKERFSAEFPKEGPSILRIQQVVRGDSAAYFCASSPSTGWESTEAFFGQGTRLTVV.

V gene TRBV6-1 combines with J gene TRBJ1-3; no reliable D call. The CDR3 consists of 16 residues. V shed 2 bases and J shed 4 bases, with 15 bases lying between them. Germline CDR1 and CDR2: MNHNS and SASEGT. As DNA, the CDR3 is TGTGCCAGCAGTGAATCTATGGGCCCCTGGGGAAACACCATATATTTT. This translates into CASSESMGPWGNTIYF.

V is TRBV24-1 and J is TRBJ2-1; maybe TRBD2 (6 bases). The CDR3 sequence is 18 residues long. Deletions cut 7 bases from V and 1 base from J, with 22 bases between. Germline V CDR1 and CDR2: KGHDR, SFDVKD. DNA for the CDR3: TGTGCCACCAGCTCGCCCGGAGTAGCGGCCTATTCCTACAATGAGCAGTTCTTC. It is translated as CATSSPGVAAYSYNEQFF.

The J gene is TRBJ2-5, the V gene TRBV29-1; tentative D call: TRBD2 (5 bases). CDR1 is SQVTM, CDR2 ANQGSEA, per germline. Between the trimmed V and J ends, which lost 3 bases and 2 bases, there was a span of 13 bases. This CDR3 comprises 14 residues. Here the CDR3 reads CSVDGRAGQETQYF. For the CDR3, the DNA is TGCAGCGTTGATGGGCGGGCTGGGCAAGAGACCCAGTACTTC.

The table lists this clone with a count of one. The CDR3 protein is CASSLAEAGGMTQYF. The CDR3 DNA reads as TGTGCCAGCAGCTTGGCAGAGGCGGGGGGGATGACGCAGTATTTT. J is TRBJ2-3 and V is TRBV5-4; TRBD2 aligns across 9 bases. Germline V CDR1 and CDR2: SGHNT, YYREEE (reference sequence). This CDR3 has 15 amino acids. Trimming took 0 bases from V and 9 from J; bases not matched to a gene: 8.

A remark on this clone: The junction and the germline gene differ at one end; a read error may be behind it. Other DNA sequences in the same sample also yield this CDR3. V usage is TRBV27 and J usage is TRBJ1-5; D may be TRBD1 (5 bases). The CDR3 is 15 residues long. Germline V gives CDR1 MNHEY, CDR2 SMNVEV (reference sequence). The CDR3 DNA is TGCGCCAGCAGTCGCGGGACGGCCGACAATCAGCCCCAGCATTTT. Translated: CASSRGTADNQPQHF.

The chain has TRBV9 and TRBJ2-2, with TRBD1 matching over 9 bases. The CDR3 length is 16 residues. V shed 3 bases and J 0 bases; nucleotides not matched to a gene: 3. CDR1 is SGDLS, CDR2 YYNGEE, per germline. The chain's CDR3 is CASSEGTGPNTGELFF. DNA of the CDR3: TGTGCCAGCAGCGAAGGGACAGGGCCGAACACCGGGGAGCTGTTTTTT.